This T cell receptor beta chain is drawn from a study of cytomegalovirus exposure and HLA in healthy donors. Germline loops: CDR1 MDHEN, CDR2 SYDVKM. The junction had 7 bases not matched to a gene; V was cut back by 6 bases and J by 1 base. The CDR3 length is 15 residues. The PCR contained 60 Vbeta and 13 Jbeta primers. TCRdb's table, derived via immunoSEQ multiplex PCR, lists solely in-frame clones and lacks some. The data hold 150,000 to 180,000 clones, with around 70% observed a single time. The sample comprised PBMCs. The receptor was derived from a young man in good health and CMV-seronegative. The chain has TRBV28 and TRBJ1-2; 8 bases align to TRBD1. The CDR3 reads CASRTTGGYNYGYTF. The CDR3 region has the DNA TGTGCCAGCAGGACCACAGGGGGATATAACTATGGCTACACCTTC.